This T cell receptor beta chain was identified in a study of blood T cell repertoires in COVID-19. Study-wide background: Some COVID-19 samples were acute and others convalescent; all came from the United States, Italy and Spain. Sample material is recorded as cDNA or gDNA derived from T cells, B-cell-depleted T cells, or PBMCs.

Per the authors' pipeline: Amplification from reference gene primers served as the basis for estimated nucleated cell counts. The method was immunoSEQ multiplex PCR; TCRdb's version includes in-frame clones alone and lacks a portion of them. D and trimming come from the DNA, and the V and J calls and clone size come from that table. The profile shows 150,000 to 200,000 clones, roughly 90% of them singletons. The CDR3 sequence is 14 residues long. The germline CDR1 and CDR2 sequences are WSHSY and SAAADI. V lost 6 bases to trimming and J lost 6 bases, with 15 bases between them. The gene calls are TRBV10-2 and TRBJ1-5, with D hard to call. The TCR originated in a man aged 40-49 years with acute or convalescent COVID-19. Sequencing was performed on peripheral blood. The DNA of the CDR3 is TGCGCCAGCAGCCGTAGCGGAGGGAGTCAGCCCCAGCATTTT. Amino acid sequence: CASSRSGGSQPQHF.